This T cell receptor (beta chain) was identified during a study of blood T cell repertoires in COVID-19. Overall study context: Samples came from the United States, Italy and Spain, spanning acute and convalescent COVID-19.

Sequencing used immunoSEQ multiplex PCR; TCRdb keeps in-frame clones, though not all of them. The sample carries around 250,000 clones, about 88% recorded once. Only a few counts were recorded for this clone. The V end lost 4 bases, the J end lost 5 bases, and 11 bases lay between the germline ends. This CDR3 has 14 residues. Germline lookup yields CDR1 MGHRA and CDR2 YSYEKL. The rearrangement joins TRBV4-1 to TRBJ2-2; D possibly corresponds to TRBD1 (5 bases). Sequencing was performed on PBMCs or T cells enriched from blood (not recorded which). The TCR originated in a man aged 30 to 45 with acute COVID-19. The CDR3 sequence: CASSPERGTGELFF. The CDR3 coding sequence is TGCGCCAGCAGCCCGGAAAGGGGAACCGGGGAGCTGTTTTTT.